This T cell receptor beta chain was recovered during a study of cytomegalovirus exposure and HLA in healthy donors. PCR employed 60 Vbeta and 13 Jbeta primers. Clones were read by immunoSEQ multiplex PCR, and TCRdb kept only the in-frame ones, dropping some. This table holds 100,000 or so clones, around 80% found once. This clone has a single count. This CDR3 has 17 residues. Germline V gene data show CDR1 as SGHAT and CDR2 as FQNNGV. V was shortened by 3 bases and J by 1 base, with 18 bases between the two germline ends. This TCR was sampled from a man younger than 40 in good health and CMV-seronegative. The chain links TRBV11-2 to TRBJ1-1; D not certain. Sequenced: PBMCs. The DNA of the CDR3 is TGTGCCAGCAGCTTCCTCCGGGGAGGGTGGGCGAACACTGAAGCTTTCTTT. Translating gives CASSFLRGGWANTEAFF.